One sample yielded the 18 T cell receptor beta chains listed below, sequenced in a study of control samples from healthy donors and cancer patients. Sequencing used immunoSEQ multiplex PCR; TCRdb keeps in-frame clones, though not all of them. The sample has approximately 190,000 clones. The specimen sequenced was blood. The receptors were gathered from a woman in her 30s in good health.

The chain couples TRBV28 to TRBJ2-5; 9 bases agree with TRBD1. V dropped 5 bases and J dropped 0; count of bases not matched to a gene: 7. The CDR3 totals 16 residues. CDR1 is MDHEN and CDR2 is SYDVKM in the germline V gene. Written as DNA, the CDR3 is TGTGCCAGCAGTGTCGGGACAGGGTGGGACCAAGAGACCCAGTACTTC. Its protein product is CASSVGTGWDQETQYF.

The chain joins TRBV4-2 to TRBJ2-7, with D unclear. The CDR3 consists of 14 residues. Germline assignment: CDR1 LGHNA and CDR2 YNFKEQ. V was shortened by 4 bases and J by 2 bases, with 12 bases between the two germline ends. This CDR3 reads CASSPQEETYEQYF. CDR3 in DNA: TGTGCCAGCAGCCCGCAGGAAGAAACCTACGAGCAGTACTTC.

The CDR3 is CARGSGGHYEQYF. The CDR3 DNA is TGTGCCAGAGGAAGTGGAGGCCACTACGAGCAGTACTTC. This chain uses TRBV6-5 with TRBJ2-7; TRBD2 might be the D (5 bases). Per the germline V gene, CDR1 is MNHEY and CDR2 is SVGAGI. The CDR3 is 13 amino acids. The ends were cut back, 9 bases at V and 3 bases at J, with 15 bases in the middle.

This rearrangement joins TRBV15 to TRBJ2-3; TRBD1 is a possible D gene (6 bases). Trimming pared 0 bases from V and 1 base from J, leaving 8 bases between. Germline CDR1 reads LNHNV; CDR2 reads YYDKDF (reference sequence). This CDR3 has 15 residues. The CDR3 sequence: CATSREGARTDTQYF. In DNA, the CDR3 is TGTGCCACCAGCAGAGAGGGGGCCCGCACAGATACGCAGTATTTT. The full variable domain, completed using reference TRBV15 and TRBJ2-3, is DAMVIQNPRYQVTQFGKPVTLSCSQTLNHNVMYWYQQKSSQAPKLLFHYYDKDFNNEADTPDNFQSRRPNTSFCFLDIRSPGLGDTAMYLCATSREGARTDTQYFGPGTRLTVL.

This rearrangement joins TRBV7-8 to TRBJ1-5; no firm D call. The length of the CDR3 is 13 residues. V was shortened by 3 bases and J by 3 bases, with 6 bases between the two germline ends. In germline, CDR1 is SGHVS, CDR2 FQNEAQ. This CDR3 is CASSFEANQPQHF. For the CDR3, the DNA is TGTGCCAGCAGCTTCGAAGCCAATCAGCCCCAGCATTTT.

V is TRBV5-6 and J is TRBJ1-1; D is unclear. From germline, CDR1 is SGHDT and CDR2 YYEEEE. V lost 0 bases and J 0 bases, leaving 6 bases between the germline ends. CDR3 length: 14 residues. The CDR3 loop reads CASSLGPLNTEAFF. CDR3 bases: TGTGCCAGCAGCTTGGGGCCATTGAACACTGAAGCTTTCTTT.

The chain carries TRBV27 and TRBJ2-7; 7 bases agree with TRBD1. The length of the CDR3 is 17 residues. Germline V CDR1 and CDR2: MNHEY, SMNVEV (reference sequence). V shed 5 bases and J 1 base; nucleotides not matched to a gene: 14. The CDR3 nucleotides are TGTGCCAGCAGTCTCTTTCGGACAGGAAGCCCTTCCTACGAGCAGTACTTC. Protein: CASSLFRTGSPSYEQYF.

The chain has TRBV15 and TRBJ1-2; a weak D match, TRBD1 (5 bases). CDR1 and CDR2 from the germline V gene are LNHNV and YYDKDF (reference sequence). This CDR3 spans 14 amino acids. V lost 0 bases, J lost 11 bases, and 16 bases lay in between. The CDR3 DNA reads as TGTGCCACCAGCAGAGATGGGGGTCGGCAGGGTTACACCTTC. This codes for CATSRDGGRQGYTF.

This chain joins TRBV28 and TRBJ2-7; D could derive from TRBD1 or TRBD2 (5 bases each). CDR3 length: 19 residues. The ends were cut back, 2 bases at V and 3 bases at J, with 26 bases in the middle. Looked up from germline, CDR1 is MDHEN and CDR2 is SYDVKM. The CDR3 bases are TGTGCCAGCAGTTTACGCTCCTCGGGGCGGAACCCCAACTTCTACGAGCAGTACTTC. Encoded protein: CASSLRSSGRNPNFYEQYF.

This chain uses TRBV4-3 with TRBJ1-3, with 8 bases lining up with TRBD1. The ends lost 4 bases at V and 2 bases at J; junction bases unmatched: 7. The CDR3 length is 16 residues. Germline CDR1 and CDR2: LGHNA and YSLEER. The CDR3 loop is CASSLTSTGAGNTIYF. Here the CDR3 DNA reads TGCGCCAGCAGCCTAACATCGACAGGGGCTGGAAACACCATATATTTT.

The chain carries TRBV5-8 and TRBJ1-6; no reliable D call. Germline V gives CDR1 SGHTS, CDR2 YDEGEE. The CDR3 totals 19 residues. Deletions cut 0 bases from V and 0 bases from J, with 16 bases between. This CDR3 reads CASSLGFQVPSSYNSPLHF. In DNA form, the CDR3 reads TGTGCCAGCAGCTTGGGGTTTCAAGTACCGAGCTCCTATAATTCACCCCTCCACTTT.

V usage is TRBV28 and J usage is TRBJ1-3; a weak D match, TRBD1 (5 bases). CDR3 length: 17 amino acids. Per the germline V gene, CDR1 is MDHEN and CDR2 is SYDVKM. V lost 6 bases and J 0 bases, leaving 18 bases between the germline ends. The CDR3 reads CASSPPKGTASGNTIYF. The DNA for the CDR3 is TGTGCCAGCAGCCCCCCTAAAGGGACTGCCTCTGGAAACACCATATATTTT.

The chain uses TRBV2 and TRBJ2-3; no clear D. Trimming took off 7 bases at V and 6 bases at J, with 8 bases between the two ends. The CDR3 sequence is 11 residues long. Germline loops: CDR1 SNHLY, CDR2 FYNNEI. CDR3 sequence (DNA): TGTGCCAGCACGGATTGGGATACGCAGTATTTT. This codes for CASTDWDTQYF.

The chain has TRBV19 and TRBJ2-7, with D possibly being TRBD1 or TRBD2 (5 bases each). V lost 3 bases and J lost 3, with 15 bases in between. This CDR3 is built from 15 residues. The germline V gene has CDR1 LNHDA and CDR2 SQIVND (reference sequence). CDR3 DNA sequence: TGTGCCAGTAGTATCACACAGGAGGCATTCTACGAGCAGTACTTC. It is translated as CASSITQEAFYEQYF.

V gene TRBV6-6 combines with J gene TRBJ2-3, with 7 nucleotides matching TRBD1. Germline CDR1 reads MNHNY; CDR2 reads SVGAGI (reference sequence). This CDR3 region has 15 residues. V was clipped by 6 bases and J by 0 bases; unmatched bases: 6. The chain's CDR3 is CASRAPGQSTDTQYF. CDR3 DNA sequence: TGTGCCAGCAGAGCCCCGGGACAGAGCACAGATACGCAGTATTTT.

This rearrangement joins TRBV9 to TRBJ2-7, with 11 positions matching TRBD1. V lost 4 bases and J lost 7; bases outside the gene matches: 10. The germline V gene encodes CDR1 SGDLS and CDR2 YYNGEE. CDR3 length: 15 residues. CDR3: CASSTGQGDWEEQYF. The CDR3 region has the DNA TGTGCCAGCAGCACGGGACAGGGGGATTGGGAAGAGCAGTACTTC.

The chain is built from TRBV2 and TRBJ1-3; D remains unclear. The CDR3 runs 13 residues. Per the germline V gene, CDR1 is SNHLY and CDR2 is FYNNEI. The V end was cut by 10 bases, the J end by 0 bases, with 10 bases between. The chain's CDR3 is CANLISSGNTIYF. The CDR3 coding sequence is TGTGCCAACCTTATCAGCTCTGGAAACACCATATATTTT.

The chain combines TRBV18 with TRBJ2-5; no reliable D call. Per germline, CDR1 KGHSH and CDR2 LQKENI. The CDR3 loop spans 14 amino acids. V lost 1 base and J 2 bases, leaving 8 bases between the germline ends. The CDR3 loop reads CASSPLQIQETQYF. The CDR3, as DNA: TGTGCCAGCTCACCACTACAGATTCAAGAGACCCAGTACTTC.